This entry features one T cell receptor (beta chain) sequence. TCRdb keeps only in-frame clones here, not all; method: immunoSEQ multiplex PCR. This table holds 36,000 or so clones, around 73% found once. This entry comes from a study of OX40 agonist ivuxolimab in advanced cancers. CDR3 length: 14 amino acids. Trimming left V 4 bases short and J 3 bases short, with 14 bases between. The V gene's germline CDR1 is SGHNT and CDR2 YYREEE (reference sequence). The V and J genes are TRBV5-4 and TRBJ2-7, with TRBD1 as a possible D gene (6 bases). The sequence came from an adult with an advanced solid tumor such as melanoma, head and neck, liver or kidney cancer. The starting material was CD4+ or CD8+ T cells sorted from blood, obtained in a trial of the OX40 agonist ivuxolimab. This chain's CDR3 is CASSPDDRSYEQYF. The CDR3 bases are TGTGCCAGCAGCCCCGATGACAGGAGCTACGAGCAGTACTTC.